Detailed here is one TCR beta chain. This sample stems from a study of PD-1 blockade in classical Hodgkin lymphoma. Trimming took 0 bases from V and 5 from J, leaving 20 bases between them. Germline lookup yields CDR1 SGDLS and CDR2 YYNGEE. This CDR3 is 17 amino acids long. Time point in this sample: cycle 4 day 1 (C4D1), after less than 7 weeks of nivolumab. Each patient experienced a relapse that followed autologous stem cell transplantation, and brentuximab vedotin exposure varied. Best responses were complete response, partial response or progressive disease. The protocol was immunoSEQ multiplex PCR, while the TCRdb copy is restricted to in-frame clones and leaves out a portion. The sample records 90,000 to 110,000 clones, around 90% being singletons.

Material: peripheral blood mononuclear cells (PBMCs), obtained before the fourth cycle of nivolumab. The J gene is TRBJ1-1, the V gene TRBV9, with TRBD1 as a possible D gene (5 bases). This receptor was taken from a human donor with classical Hodgkin lymphoma. DNA for the CDR3: TGTGCCAGCAGCGTAGTGGCAGGCCCAAACACAGGTACTGAAGCTTTCTTT. The encoded protein is CASSVVAGPNTGTEAFF. The full variable domain, in which reference TRBV9 and TRBJ1-1 provide the parts outside the CDR3, is DSGVTQTPKHLITATGQRVTLRCSPRSGDLSVYWYQQSLDQGLQFLIQYYNGEERAKGNILERFSAQQFPDLHSELNLSSLELGDSALYFCASSVVAGPNTGTEAFFGQGTRLTVV.